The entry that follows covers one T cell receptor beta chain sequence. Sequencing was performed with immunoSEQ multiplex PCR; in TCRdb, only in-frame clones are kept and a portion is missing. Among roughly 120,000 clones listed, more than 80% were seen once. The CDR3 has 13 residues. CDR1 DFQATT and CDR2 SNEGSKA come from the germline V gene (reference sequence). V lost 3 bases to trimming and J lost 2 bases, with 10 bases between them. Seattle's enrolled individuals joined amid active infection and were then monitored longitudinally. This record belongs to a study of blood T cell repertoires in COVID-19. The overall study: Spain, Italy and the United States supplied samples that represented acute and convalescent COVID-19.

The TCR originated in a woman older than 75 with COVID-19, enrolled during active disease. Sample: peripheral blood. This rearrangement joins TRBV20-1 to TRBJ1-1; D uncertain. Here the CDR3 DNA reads TGCAGTGCTAGTGTCAGGTCTAACACTGAAGCTTTCTTT. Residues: CSASVRSNTEAFF.